This T cell receptor (beta chain) was sequenced during a study of OX40 agonist ivuxolimab in advanced cancers. Whole-study context: Every 2 weeks, patients received ivuxolimab intravenously, dosed at 0.01 to 10 mg/kg. The mean age was approximately 60 years, ranging from roughly 23 to 90, with around four fifths of participants male.

Worth noting for this clone: What it recognizes is unknown.

TCRdb's copy holds only in-frame clones and misses some; the assay was immunoSEQ multiplex PCR. The data hold around 70,000 clones, with over 75% observed a single time. The V gene's germline CDR1 is PRHDT and CDR2 FYEKMQ (reference sequence). CDR3 length: 16 residues. Trimming cost V 2 bases and J 1 base; bases outside gene matches: 4. The study, taken as a whole, reports: At doses 0.1 to 3.0 mg/kg, CD4+ and CD8+ clones expanded.

The source of this sequence is an adult with an advanced solid tumor such as melanoma, head and neck, liver or kidney cancer. This rearrangement joins TRBV13 to TRBJ2-3; 9 nucleotides line up with TRBD2. The specimen was CD4+ or CD8+ T cells sorted from blood, collected in a trial of the OX40 agonist ivuxolimab. The CDR3 here is CASSLSASGGTDTQYF. The CDR3 bases are TGTGCCAGCAGCTTATCGGCTAGCGGGGGCACAGATACGCAGTATTTT. Full variable domain (rest looked up from reference TRBV13 and TRBJ2-3): AAGVIQSPRHLIKEKRETATLKCYPIPRHDTVYWYQQGPGQDPQFLISFYEKMQSDKGSIPDRFSAQQFSDYHSELNMSSLELGDSALYFCASSLSASGGTDTQYFGPGTRLTVL.